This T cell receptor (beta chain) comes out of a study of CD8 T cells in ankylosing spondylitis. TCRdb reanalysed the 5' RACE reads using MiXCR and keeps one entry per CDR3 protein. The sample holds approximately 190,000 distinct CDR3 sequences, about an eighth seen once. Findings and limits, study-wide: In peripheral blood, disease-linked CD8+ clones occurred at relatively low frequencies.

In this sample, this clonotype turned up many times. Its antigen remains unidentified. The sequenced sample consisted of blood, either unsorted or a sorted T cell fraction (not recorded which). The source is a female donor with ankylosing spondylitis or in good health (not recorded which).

The CDR3 is CASSSSFVGSGTDTQYF. The CDR3 DNA reads TGTGCCAGCAGTTCCTCTTTTGTAGGGTCTGGGACAGATACGCAGTATTTT. The rearrangement joins TRBV6-5 to TRBJ2-3, with unresolved D. CDR1 MNHEY and CDR2 SVGAGI come from the germline V gene. The ends were cut back, 4 bases at V and 3 bases at J, with 20 bases in the middle. The CDR3 spans 17 residues.